The present T cell receptor beta chain was sequenced within a study of patients and donors after allogeneic stem cell transplantation. Using its own MiXCR run on the RT-PCR reads, TCRdb lists one record per CDR3 protein. The sample contains 190,000 or so distinct CDR3 sequences, 35% to 45% of which appear only once. V was clipped by 4 bases and J by 6 bases; unmatched bases: 8. Per germline, CDR1 MGHRA and CDR2 YSYEKL. CDR3 length: 15 residues. V and J are TRBV4-1 and TRBJ1-2; 10 bases are shared with TRBD1. The specimen sequenced was blood, either unsorted or a sorted T cell fraction (not recorded which). This TCR was recovered from a human donor who was either an allogeneic HSCT recipient or a stem cell or donor lymphocyte infusion donor (not recorded which). It is not recorded whose cells these are; they may come from a transplant donor. For the CDR3, the DNA is TGCGCCAGCAGCCCATCGACAGGGGGCGCCAATGGCTACACCTTC. It encodes CASSPSTGGANGYTF.